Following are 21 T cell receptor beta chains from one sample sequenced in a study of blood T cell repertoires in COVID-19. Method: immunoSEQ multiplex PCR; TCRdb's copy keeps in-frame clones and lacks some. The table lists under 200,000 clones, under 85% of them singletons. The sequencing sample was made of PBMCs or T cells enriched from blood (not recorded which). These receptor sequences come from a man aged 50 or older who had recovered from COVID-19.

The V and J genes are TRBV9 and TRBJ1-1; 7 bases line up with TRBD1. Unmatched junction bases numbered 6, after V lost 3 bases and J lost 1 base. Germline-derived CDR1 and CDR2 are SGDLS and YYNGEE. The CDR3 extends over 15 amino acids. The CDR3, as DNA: TGTGCCAGCAGCGCTCTGACAGGGACGAACACTGAAGCTTTCTTT. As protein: CASSALTGTNTEAFF.

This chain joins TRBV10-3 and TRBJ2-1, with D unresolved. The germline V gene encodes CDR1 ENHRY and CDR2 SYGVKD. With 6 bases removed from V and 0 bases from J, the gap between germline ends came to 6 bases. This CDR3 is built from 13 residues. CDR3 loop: CAIRADSYNEQFF. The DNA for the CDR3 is TGTGCCATCAGGGCAGACTCCTACAATGAGCAGTTCTTC.

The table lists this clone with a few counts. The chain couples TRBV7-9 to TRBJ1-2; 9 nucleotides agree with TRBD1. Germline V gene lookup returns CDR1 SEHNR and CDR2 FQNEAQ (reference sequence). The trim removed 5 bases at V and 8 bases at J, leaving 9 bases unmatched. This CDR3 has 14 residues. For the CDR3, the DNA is TGTGCCAGCAGCACTGGGACAGGGATCTTAGGCTACACCTTC. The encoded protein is CASSTGTGILGYTF. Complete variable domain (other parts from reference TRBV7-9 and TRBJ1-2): DTGVSQNPRHKITKRGQNVTFRCDPISEHNRLYWYRQTLGQGPEFLTYFQNEAQLEKSRLLSDRFSAERPKGSFSTLEIQRTEQGDSAMYLCASSTGTGILGYTFGSGTRLTVV.

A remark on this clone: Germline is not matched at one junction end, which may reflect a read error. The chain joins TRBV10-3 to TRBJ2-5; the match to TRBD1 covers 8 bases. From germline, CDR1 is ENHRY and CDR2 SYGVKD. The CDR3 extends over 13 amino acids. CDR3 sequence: CAITEDREETQYF. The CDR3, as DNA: TGTGCCATCACTGAGGACAGGGAAGAGACCCAGTACTTC.

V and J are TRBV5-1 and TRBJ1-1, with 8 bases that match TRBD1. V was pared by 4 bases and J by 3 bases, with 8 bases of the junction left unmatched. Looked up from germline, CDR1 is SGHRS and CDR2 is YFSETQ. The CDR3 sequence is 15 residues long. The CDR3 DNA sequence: TGCGCCAGCAGCCTCGGACAGGGTCGATACACTGAAGCTTTCTTT. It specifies CASSLGQGRYTEAFF.

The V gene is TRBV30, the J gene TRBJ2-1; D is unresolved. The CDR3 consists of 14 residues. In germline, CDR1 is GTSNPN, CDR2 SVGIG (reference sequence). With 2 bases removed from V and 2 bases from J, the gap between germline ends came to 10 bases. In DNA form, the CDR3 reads TGTGCCTGGAGTTACGGCGGCACCTACAATGAGCAGTTCTTC. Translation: CAWSYGGTYNEQFF. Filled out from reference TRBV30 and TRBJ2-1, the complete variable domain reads SQTIHQWPATLVQPVGSPLSLECTVEGTSNPNLYWYRQAAGRGLQLLFYSVGIGQISSEVPQNLSASRPQDRQFILSSKKLLLSDSGFYLCAWSYGGTYNEQFFGPGTRLTVL.

This CDR3 reads CASSYITGRVSPYEQYF. The CDR3 DNA follows: TGTGCCAGCAGTTATATAACTGGCAGGGTTTCCCCCTACGAGCAGTACTTC. The chain recombines TRBV6-2 or TRBV6-3 with TRBJ2-7; tentatively, D is TRBD1 (5 bases). The germline V and J ends were trimmed by 3 bases and 2 bases, with 20 bases remaining between them. CDR3 length: 17 amino acids. Germline V gene sequence: CDR1 MNHEY, CDR2 SVGEGT.

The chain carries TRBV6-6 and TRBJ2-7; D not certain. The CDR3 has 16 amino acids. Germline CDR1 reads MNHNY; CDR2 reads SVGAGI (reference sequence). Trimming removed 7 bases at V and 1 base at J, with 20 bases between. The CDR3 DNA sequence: TGTGCCAGCAACGACAAAATGGGTCGGCAGTCCTACGAGCAGTACTTC. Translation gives CASNDKMGRQSYEQYF.

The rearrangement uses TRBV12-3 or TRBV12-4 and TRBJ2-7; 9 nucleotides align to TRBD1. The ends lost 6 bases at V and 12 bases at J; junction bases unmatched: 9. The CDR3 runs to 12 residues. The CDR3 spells CASSPDRGEGYF. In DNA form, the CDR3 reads TGTGCCAGCAGCCCGGACAGGGGAGAGGGGTACTTC.

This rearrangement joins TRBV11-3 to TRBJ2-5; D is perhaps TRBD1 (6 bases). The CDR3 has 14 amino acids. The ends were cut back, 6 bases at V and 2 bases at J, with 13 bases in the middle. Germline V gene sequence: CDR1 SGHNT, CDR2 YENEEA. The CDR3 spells CASSRAGTQETQYF. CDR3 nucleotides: TGTGCCAGCAGTCGCGCCGGGACACAAGAGACCCAGTACTTC.

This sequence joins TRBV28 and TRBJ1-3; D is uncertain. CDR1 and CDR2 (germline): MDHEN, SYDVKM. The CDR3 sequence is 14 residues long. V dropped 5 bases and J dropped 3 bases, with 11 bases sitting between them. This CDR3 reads CASSLAVGGNTIYF. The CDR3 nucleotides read TGTGCCAGCAGTCTGGCGGTAGGTGGAAACACCATATATTTT.

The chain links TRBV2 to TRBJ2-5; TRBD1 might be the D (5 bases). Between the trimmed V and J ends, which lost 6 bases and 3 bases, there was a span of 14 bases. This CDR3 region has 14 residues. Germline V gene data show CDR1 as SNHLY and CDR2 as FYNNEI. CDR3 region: CASSRQKGEETQYF. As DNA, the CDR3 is TGTGCCAGCAGCCGACAAAAAGGGGAAGAGACCCAGTACTTC. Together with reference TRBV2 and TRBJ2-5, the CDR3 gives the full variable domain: EPEVTQTPSHQVTQMGQEVILRCVPISNHLYFYWYRQILGQKVEFLVSFYNNEISEKSEIFDDQFSVERPDGSNFTLKIRSTKLEDSAMYFCASSRQKGEETQYFGPGTRLLVL.

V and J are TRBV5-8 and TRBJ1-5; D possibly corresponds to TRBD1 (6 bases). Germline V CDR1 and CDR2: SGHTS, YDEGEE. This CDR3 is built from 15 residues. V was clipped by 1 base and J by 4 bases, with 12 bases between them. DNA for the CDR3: TGTGCCAGCAGCTTGCGGGGGGCGCAGAATCAGCCCCAGCATTTT. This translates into CASSLRGAQNQPQHF.

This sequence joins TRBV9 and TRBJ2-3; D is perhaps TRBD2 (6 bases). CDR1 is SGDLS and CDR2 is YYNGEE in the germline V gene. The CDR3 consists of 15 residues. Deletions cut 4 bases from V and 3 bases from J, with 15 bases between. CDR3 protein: CASSSLRGRTDTQYF. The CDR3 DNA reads TGTGCCAGCAGCTCACTGCGGGGTAGGACAGATACGCAGTATTTT.

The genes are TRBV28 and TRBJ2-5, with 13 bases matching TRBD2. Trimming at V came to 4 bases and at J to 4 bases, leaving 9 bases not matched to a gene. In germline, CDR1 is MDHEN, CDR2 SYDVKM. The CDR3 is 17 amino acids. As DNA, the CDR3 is TGTGCCAGCAGTTCCCCCGGGACTAGCGGGGTTAGAGAGACCCAGTACTTC. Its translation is CASSSPGTSGVRETQYF.

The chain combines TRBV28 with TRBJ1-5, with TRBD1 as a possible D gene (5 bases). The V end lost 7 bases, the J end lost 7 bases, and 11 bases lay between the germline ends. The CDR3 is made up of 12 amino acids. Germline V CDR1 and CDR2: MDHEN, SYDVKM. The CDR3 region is CASTPGGQPQHF. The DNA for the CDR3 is TGTGCCAGCACGCCCGGGGGACAGCCCCAGCATTTT. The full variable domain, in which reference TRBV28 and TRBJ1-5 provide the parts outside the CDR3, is DVKVTQSSRYLVKRTGEKVFLECVQDMDHENMFWYRQDPGLGLRLIYFSYDVKMKEKGDIPEGYSVSREKKERFSLILESASTNQTSMYLCASTPGGQPQHFGDGTRLSIL.

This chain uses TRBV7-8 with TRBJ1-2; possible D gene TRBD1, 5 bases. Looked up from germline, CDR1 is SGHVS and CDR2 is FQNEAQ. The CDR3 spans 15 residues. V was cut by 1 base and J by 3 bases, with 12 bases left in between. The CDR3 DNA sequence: TGTGCCAGCAGCTTAGTAGAGACAGCCTACTATGGCTACACCTTC. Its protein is CASSLVETAYYGYTF.

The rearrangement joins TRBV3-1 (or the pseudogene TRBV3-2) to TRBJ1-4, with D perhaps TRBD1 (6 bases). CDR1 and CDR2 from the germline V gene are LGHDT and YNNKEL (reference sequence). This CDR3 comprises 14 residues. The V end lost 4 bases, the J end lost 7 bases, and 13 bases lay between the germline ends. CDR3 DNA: TGTGCCAGCAGCCGGGGGCCCGCCATTGAAAAACTGTTTTTT. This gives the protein CASSRGPAIEKLFF.

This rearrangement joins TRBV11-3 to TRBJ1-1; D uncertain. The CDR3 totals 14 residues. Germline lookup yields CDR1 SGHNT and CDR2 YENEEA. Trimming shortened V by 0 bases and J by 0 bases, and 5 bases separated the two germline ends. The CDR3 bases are TGTGCCAGCAGCTTAGACCGGTTGAACACTGAAGCTTTCTTT. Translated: CASSLDRLNTEAFF.

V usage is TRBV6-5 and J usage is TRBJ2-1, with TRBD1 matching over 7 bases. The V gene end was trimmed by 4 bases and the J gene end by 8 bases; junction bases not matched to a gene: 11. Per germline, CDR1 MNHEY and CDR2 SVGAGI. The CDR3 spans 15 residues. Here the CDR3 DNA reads TGTGCCAGCAGTTCCGCCGCAGGGGGAGAGGATGAGCAGTTCTTC. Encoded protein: CASSSAAGGEDEQFF.

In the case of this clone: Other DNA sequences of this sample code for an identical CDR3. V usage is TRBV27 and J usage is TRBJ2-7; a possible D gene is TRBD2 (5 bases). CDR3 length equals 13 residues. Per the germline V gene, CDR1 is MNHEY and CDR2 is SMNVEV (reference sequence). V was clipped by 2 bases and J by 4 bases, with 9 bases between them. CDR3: CASSLGLAYEQYF. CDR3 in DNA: TGTGCCAGCAGTTTAGGGCTAGCTTACGAGCAGTACTTC.